The 23 T cell receptor beta chains below were found in one sample sequenced in a study of blood T cells in healthy people across ages. Next came a second PCR, run for about 6 to 11 cycles, which used a sample-barcoded 5' primer along with a J-beta primer mix. TCRdb processed the 5' RACE reads anew with MiXCR; each CDR3 protein has one entry. The table lists more than 1.4 million distinct CDR3 sequences, roughly 45% of them singletons. Input material: blood. These receptors came from a woman aged 18-29 years in good health.

The rearrangement joins TRBV9 to TRBJ2-1, with D possibly matching TRBD2 (6 bases). Trimming pared 7 bases from V and 13 bases from J, leaving 12 bases between. Germline V CDR1 and CDR2: SGDLS, YYNGEE. The CDR3 length is 10 residues. The CDR3 loop is CASDGLKQFF. CDR3 coding DNA: TGTGCCAGCGATGGACTAAAACAGTTCTTC.

The J gene is TRBJ2-7, the V gene TRBV2; no clear D gene. The CDR3 is 12 amino acids. The V end was cut by 7 bases, the J end by 7 bases, with 14 bases between. From germline, CDR1 is SNHLY and CDR2 FYNNEI. The CDR3 spells CASMNTYNEQYF. For the CDR3, the DNA is TGTGCCAGCATGAATACCTACAATGAGCAGTACTTC. Based on the CDR3 plus reference TRBV2 and TRBJ2-7, the full variable domain is EPEVTQTPSHQVTQMGQEVILRCVPISNHLYFYWYRQILGQKVEFLVSFYNNEISEKSEIFDDQFSVERPDGSNFTLKIRSTKLEDSAMYFCASMNTYNEQYFGPGTRLTVT.

The sample holds a few counts of this clonotype. This chain connects TRBV18 to TRBJ1-2; 9 bases map to TRBD1. This CDR3 contains 15 residues. Germline V lookup: CDR1 KGHSH, CDR2 LQKENI. The trim removed 0 bases at V and 5 bases at J, leaving 4 bases unmatched. The CDR3 sequence is CASSPPEDRGYGYTF. CDR3 sequence (DNA): TGTGCCAGCTCACCACCGGAGGACAGGGGTTATGGCTACACCTTC.

There are a few counts of this clonotype. The chain carries TRBV6-1 and TRBJ1-5, with 7 bases identical to TRBD1. This CDR3 is built from 16 residues. Germline-derived CDR1 and CDR2 are MNHNS and SASEGT. The junction had 7 bases not matched to a gene; V was cut back by 1 base and J by 4 bases. The CDR3 here is CASSEGKQGRNQPQHF. As DNA, the CDR3 is TGTGCCAGCAGTGAAGGGAAACAGGGGAGAAATCAGCCCCAGCATTTT.

This clonotype was observed a handful of times. The chain combines TRBV6-1 with TRBJ2-7, with D uncertain. The CDR3 has 14 residues. The germline CDR1 and CDR2 sequences are MNHNS and SASEGT. Trimming stripped 5 bases from V and 0 bases from J, with 11 bases between. The chain's CDR3 is CASSSVGDSYEQYF. DNA of the CDR3: TGTGCCAGCAGTTCCGTGGGCGACTCCTACGAGCAGTACTTC.

This chain uses TRBV27 with TRBJ2-2, with 9 bases fitting TRBD2. The CDR3 is made up of 15 amino acids. V lost 2 bases to trimming and J lost 6 bases; unmatched junction nucleotides: 4. Looked up from germline, CDR1 is MNHEY and CDR2 is SMNVEV (reference sequence). The CDR3 spells CASSLRGTSPGELFF. CDR3 DNA: TGTGCCAGCAGTTTACGGGGGACTAGCCCCGGGGAGCTGTTTTTT.

CDR3: CASSSQTGYISETQYF. The CDR3 nucleotides read TGTGCCAGCAGTAGCCAGACAGGGTACATCTCGGAGACCCAGTACTTC. V and J are TRBV25-1 and TRBJ2-5; 7 bases are shared with TRBD1. With V trimmed by 5 bases and J by 5 bases, 14 bases remained unmatched. In germline, CDR1 is MGHDK, CDR2 SYGVNS. There are 16 residues in the CDR3.

The chain recombines TRBV24-1 with TRBJ2-1, with 11 bases matching TRBD2. Gene TRBJ2-7 matches the end of the DNA better, so the J call may be wrong. Germline V gives CDR1 KGHDR, CDR2 SFDVKD. The CDR3 contains 18 residues. The CDR3 sequence is CATSARGLAGGSYNEQYF. The CDR3 DNA follows: TGTGCCACCAGTGCCCGGGGTCTAGCGGGAGGCTCCTACAATGAGCAGTACTTC.

J is TRBJ1-2 and V is TRBV5-1; D is unclear. CDR3 size: 13 residues. CDR1 is SGHRS and CDR2 is YFSETQ in the germline V gene. The V end lost 4 bases, the J end lost 5 bases, and 12 bases lay between the germline ends. The CDR3 DNA follows: TGCGCCAGCAGCGAAGACGGATTGTATGGCTACACCTTC. It is translated as CASSEDGLYGYTF.

The chain recombines TRBV14 with TRBJ1-2; tentative D call: TRBD1 (5 bases). V was cut by 4 bases and J by 7 bases, with 16 bases left in between. CDR3 length: 14 residues. CDR1 is SGHDN and CDR2 is FVKESK in the germline V gene. CDR3 nucleotides: TGTGCCAGCAGCCTAACATTCTCCGGGGGTGGCTACACCTTC. Protein sequence: CASSLTFSGGGYTF.

This clonotype was counted only a few times. A read error may produce the germline difference seen at one junction end. This sequence joins TRBV27 and TRBJ1-1; 8 positions match TRBD1. CDR1 is MNHEY and CDR2 is SMNVEV in the germline V gene (reference sequence). This CDR3 contains 14 residues. This CDR3 is CASSPNRGSTEAFF. The CDR3 bases are TGTGCCAGCAGTCCGAACAGGGGGAGCACTGAGGCTTTCTTT.

J is TRBJ1-1 and V is TRBV2, with unresolved D. Trimming left V 7 bases short and J 0 bases short, with 3 bases between. This CDR3 contains 11 residues. CDR1 is SNHLY and CDR2 is FYNNEI in the germline V gene. The CDR3 is CASTVNTEAFF. In DNA, the CDR3 is TGTGCCAGCACGGTGAACACTGAAGCTTTCTTT.

The CDR3 DNA reads TGTGCCAGCAGCTTAGTTCCGGTTACCTACGAGCAGTACTTC. It yields the protein CASSLVPVTYEQYF. V and J are TRBV7-2 and TRBJ2-7; no clear D. The CDR3 is 14 residues long. With 1 base removed from V and 2 bases from J, the gap between germline ends came to 9 bases. Germline loops: CDR1 SGHTA, CDR2 FQGNSA.

The chain links TRBV10-3 to TRBJ2-7; D is possibly TRBD1 (6 bases). CDR1 is ENHRY and CDR2 is SYGVKD in the germline V gene. Trimming left V 6 bases short and J 0 bases short, with 9 bases between. The CDR3 has 13 residues. CDR3 nucleotide sequence: TGTGCCATCAGGGGGGACAACTCCTACGAGCAGTACTTC. Translating it yields CAIRGDNSYEQYF.

The chain recombines TRBV20-1 with TRBJ2-5; D gene ambiguous. Germline V gene lookup returns CDR1 DFQATT and CDR2 SNEGSKA (reference sequence). Trimming removed 7 bases from V and 3 bases from J, with 24 bases in between. CDR3 length equals 16 residues. The CDR3 spells CSGREGIGPSKETQYF. CDR3 bases: TGCAGTGGTCGAGAAGGGATAGGTCCGTCCAAAGAGACCCAGTACTTC.

The V call is TRBV20-1, the J call TRBJ2-5; the D gene is possibly TRBD2 (5 bases). Trimming took 6 bases from V and 2 from J, leaving 13 bases between them. This CDR3 spans 13 amino acids. Germline V gene sequence: CDR1 DFQATT, CDR2 SNEGSKA (reference sequence). The CDR3 nucleotides read TGCAGTGCCCCTCAGCGGTCACAAGAGACCCAGTACTTC. Amino acid sequence: CSAPQRSQETQYF.

The sample holds a few counts of this clonotype. The chain employs TRBV10-3 and TRBJ2-1; D is perhaps TRBD1 (6 bases). CDR1 and CDR2 from the germline V gene are ENHRY and SYGVKD. The CDR3 runs to 14 residues. V was shortened by 11 bases and J by 3 bases, with 17 bases between the two germline ends. The chain's CDR3 is CASRQDSNYNEQFF. The CDR3 DNA reads as TGTGCCTCGCGACAGGACTCCAACTACAATGAGCAGTTCTTC.

The J gene is TRBJ2-3, the V gene TRBV20-1; possibly TRBD2 for D (5 bases). The CDR3 consists of 13 residues. Germline V gene data show CDR1 as DFQATT and CDR2 as SNEGSKA (reference sequence). CDR3 sequence (DNA): TGCAGCTATGTGGGAGTCGGCACAGATACGCAGTATTTT. Translating gives CSYVGVGTDTQYF.

The chain carries TRBV7-6 and TRBJ2-3, with a weak D call TRBD1 (7 bases). Germline CDR1 reads SGHVS; CDR2 reads FNYEAQ. Trimming shortened V by 6 bases and J by 4 bases, and 17 bases separated the two germline ends. This CDR3 has 15 amino acids. The CDR3 sequence: CASRRGGDSSDTQYF. The CDR3 nucleotides read TGTGCCAGCAGGCGGGGCGGGGACAGTTCAGATACGCAGTATTTT. Full variable domain (outside the CDR3, taken from reference TRBV7-6 and TRBJ2-3): GAGVSQSPRYKVTKRGQDVALRCDPISGHVSLYWYRQALGQGPEFLTYFNYEAQQDKSGLPNDRFSAERPEGSISTLTIQRTEQRDSAMYRCASRRGGDSSDTQYFGPGTRLTVL.

For the CDR3, the DNA is TGTGCCAGCAGCTTAGATCTCCCGGGGCCGGGGACTGAAGCTTTCTTT. It translates to CASSLDLPGPGTEAFF. This sequence joins TRBV11-2 and TRBJ1-1, with D perhaps matching TRBD1 (5 bases). CDR3 size: 16 residues. V shed 0 bases and J shed 5 bases, with 16 bases lying between them. Germline V gene data show CDR1 as SGHAT and CDR2 as FQNNGV. Full variable domain (remainder filled in from reference TRBV11-2 and TRBJ1-1): EAGVAQSPRYKIIEKRQSVAFWCNPISGHATLYWYQQILGQGPKLLIQFQNNGVVDDSQLPKDRFSAERLKGVDSTLKIQPAKLEDSAVYLCASSLDLPGPGTEAFFGQGTRLTVV.

V gene TRBV19 combines with J gene TRBJ2-5; tentative D call: TRBD1 (6 bases). The CDR3 length is 12 residues. Germline CDR1 reads LNHDA; CDR2 reads SQIVND (reference sequence). V was clipped by 9 bases and J by 5 bases, with 13 bases between them. The CDR3: CASRGLRETQYF. CDR3 bases: TGTGCCAGCAGGGGTTTGCGGGAGACCCAGTACTTC.

This clonotype was seen only a few times. The V call is TRBV4-2, the J call TRBJ2-2; 8 bases match TRBD2. The germline CDR1 and CDR2 sequences are LGHNA and YNFKEQ. This CDR3 has 16 residues. After removal of 2 bases from V and 6 bases from J, the junction contained 8 bases not matched to a gene. CDR3 coding DNA: TGTGCCAGCAGCCAACGACCGGGACTAGGACCCGGGGAGCTGTTTTTT. This gives the protein CASSQRPGLGPGELFF.

V is TRBV6-2 or TRBV6-3 and J is TRBJ2-4, with 7 nucleotides matching TRBD1. V was pared by 3 bases and J by 13 bases, with 18 bases of the junction left unmatched. CDR1 is MNHEY and CDR2 is SVGEGT in the germline V gene. CDR3 length: 16 amino acids. This CDR3 reads CASSYPGTARNNEQYF. CDR3 DNA: TGTGCCAGCAGTTATCCCGGGACAGCAAGGAACAATGAGCAGTACTTC.